This T cell receptor (beta chain) is from a study of lung T cells in sarcoidosis with Löfgren's syndrome. Study as a whole: Löfgren's syndrome patients were the main repertoire analysis focus. Study results and caveats: Sarcoidosis antigen recognition was only suggested, antigen unidentified.

TCRdb re-derived calls from the reads in MiXCR, one entry per CDR3 protein. The sample lists 55,000 to 80,000 distinct CDR3 sequences, around 20% occurring once. Trimming stripped 5 bases from V and 5 bases from J, with 15 bases between. The CDR3 totals 14 residues. From germline, CDR1 is MNHEY and CDR2 SMNVEV (reference sequence). Comment on this clonotype: Its antigen is not identified. This may be a read error: a much more frequent sequence differs by one nucleotide.

This TCR was recovered from a human donor with sarcoidosis (Löfgren's syndrome or another form), or a control subject (not recorded which). The chain combines TRBV27 with TRBJ2-5; D may match TRBD1 or TRBD2 (6 bases each). Sequenced input: CD4+ T cells from PBMCs. CDR3 protein: CASSPNRGLETQYF. Written as DNA, the CDR3 is TGTGCCAGCAGTCCTAACCGGGGGCTGGAGACCCAGTACTTC.